This entry features one T cell receptor beta chain sequence. Its target is unknown. One end of the junction does not line up with germline, which may come from a read error. This CDR3 is built from 18 residues. Per the germline V gene, CDR1 is MNHEY and CDR2 is SMNVEV (reference sequence). Some clones are missing from TCRdb's copy, which holds only in-frame ones; the method was immunoSEQ multiplex PCR. Of about 69,000 clones in the sample, 65% to 85% were seen once. The data derive from a study of early stage breast cancer tumors. Study observations and caveats: Tumors had about 2.3-fold higher T cell density than normal breast. Enriched TCRB sequences shared across patients were mostly commonly generated sequences. Blood repertoires resembled normal breast more than tumor.

V usage is TRBV27 and J usage is TRBJ2-1; 14 bases map to TRBD2. Specimen: blood. This TCR derives from a person aged 40-50 years with breast cancer. The CDR3 DNA sequence: TGTGCCAGCTGTTTTGGGACTAGCGGGAGTAAGGGGTACAATGAGCAGTTCTTC. Translating gives CASCFGTSGSKGYNEQFF.